This T cell receptor beta chain was captured by sequencing in a study of T cell clusters in autoimmune cytopenias. Germline CDR1 is SGHRS and CDR2 is YFSETQ. The CDR3 consists of 14 residues. Each sample's input was 250 ng genomic DNA, roughly 40,000 genome equivalents. Study results and caveats: No cluster-lack signature appeared between secondary cytopenia and chronic lymphocytic leukemia patients, apparently due to lymphoma masking. TRB repertoire shifts in secondary cytopenia and chronic lymphocytic leukemia mostly reflected lymphoma, not autoimmunity.

Notes on this clonotype: Its antigen is not known.

Multiplex touch-down PCR amplified TRB using TRB-A and TRB-B pools in one tube. TCRdb reprocessed the multiplex PCR reads, with one entry per CDR3 protein and no DNA. The repertoire table contains about 5,000 distinct CDR3 sequences. The sequence was obtained from a human donor with an autoimmune cytopenia or autoimmune hepatitis (not recorded which). Sequencing was performed on peripheral blood. V is TRBV5-1 and J is TRBJ1-2; the D gene TCRdb calls, TRBD1, cannot be checked with no DNA. The CDR3 reads CASSPLGQDYGYTF.